The 13 T cell receptor beta chains given below trace back to one sample, sequenced in a study of blood T cell repertoires in COVID-19. The method was immunoSEQ multiplex PCR; TCRdb's version includes in-frame clones alone and lacks a portion of them. Among 89,000 or so clones listed, 86% were seen once. Sequences were obtained from peripheral blood. The receptors stem from a man aged 50-59 years with active COVID-19.

The chain couples TRBV2 to TRBJ1-1; TRBD1 matches at 9 bases. This CDR3 region has 16 residues. The J segment lost 1 base and the V segment lost 8 bases, leaving 11 bases of the junction unmatched. CDR1 is SNHLY, CDR2 FYNNEI, per germline. CDR3 in DNA: TGTGCCAGCTCGCGGGGACAGGGAGGCGCGAACACTGAAGCTTTCTTT. Translation gives CASSRGQGGANTEAFF.

This chain connects TRBV10-3 to TRBJ2-1; tentative D call: TRBD1 (5 bases). Germline V gene data show CDR1 as ENHRY and CDR2 as SYGVKD. Trimming removed 3 bases at V and 4 bases at J, with 10 bases between. The CDR3 spans 14 residues. CDR3 residues: CAISEGVGYNEQFF. As DNA, the CDR3 is TGTGCCATCAGTGAAGGGGTCGGGTACAATGAGCAGTTCTTC.

The J gene is TRBJ2-7, the V gene TRBV29-1; 7 bases match TRBD2. This CDR3 is built from 14 residues. J gave up 8 bases and V 0 bases, and 10 bases lay outside the gene matches. Germline CDR1 and CDR2: SQVTM and ANQGSEA. The CDR3 reads CSVEDPLGGRKQYF. CDR3 in DNA: TGCAGCGTTGAAGACCCTTTGGGAGGGCGAAAGCAGTACTTC.

The chain has TRBV5-8 and TRBJ2-6, with D unclear. V lost 0 bases and J 4 bases, leaving 11 bases between the germline ends. Germline-derived CDR1 and CDR2 are SGHTS and YDEGEE. This CDR3 is built from 16 residues. Here the CDR3 DNA reads TGTGCCAGCAGCTTGGCGGTGGGCAACGGGGCCAACGTCCTGACTTTC. Encoded protein: CASSLAVGNGANVLTF.

V is TRBV5-8 and J is TRBJ1-4, with 7 bases matching TRBD1. The CDR3 loop spans 15 amino acids. The germline gives CDR1 SGHTS, CDR2 YDEGEE. J was trimmed by 1 base and V by 3 bases; bases with no gene match: 3. The DNA for the CDR3 is TGTGCCAGCAGCTCTTACAGGGGAACTAATGAAAAACTGTTTTTT. Its translation is CASSSYRGTNEKLFF.

This chain joins TRBV2 and TRBJ2-7, with D possibly matching TRBD2 (5 bases). This CDR3 contains 13 residues. Trimming pared 4 bases from V and 7 bases from J, leaving 14 bases between. Germline loops: CDR1 SNHLY, CDR2 FYNNEI. This CDR3 is CASSVSLALEQYF. The CDR3 DNA follows: TGTGCCAGCAGTGTCTCCCTAGCTCTGGAGCAGTACTTC. The full variable domain, its missing parts supplied by reference TRBV2 and TRBJ2-7, is EPEVTQTPSHQVTQMGQEVILRCVPISNHLYFYWYRQILGQKVEFLVSFYNNEISEKSEIFDDQFSVERPDGSNFTLKIRSTKLEDSAMYFCASSVSLALEQYFGPGTRLTVT.

The chain is built from TRBV5-6 and TRBJ2-7, with 8 bases aligning to TRBD1. Germline CDR1 SGHDT, CDR2 YYEEEE. The CDR3 extends over 15 amino acids. V shed 4 bases and J 0 bases; nucleotides not matched to a gene: 6. CDR3 DNA sequence: TGTGCCAGCAGCCCCGACAGGGGTAGCTCCTACGAGCAGTACTTC. Its translation is CASSPDRGSSYEQYF.

The chain is built from TRBV14 and TRBJ2-3; 7 nucleotides line up with TRBD1. J gave up 2 bases and V 6 bases, and 11 bases lay outside the gene matches. In germline, CDR1 is SGHDN, CDR2 FVKESK. This CDR3 spans 16 amino acids. CDR3 in amino acids: CASSQQGPPFTDTQYF. CDR3 DNA: TGTGCCAGCAGTCAACAGGGGCCCCCCTTCACAGATACGCAGTATTTT.

The rearrangement joins TRBV5-6 to TRBJ2-7; 8 nucleotides line up with TRBD2. Germline V gives CDR1 SGHDT, CDR2 YYEEEE. The CDR3 is 14 residues long. J lost 12 bases, V lost 4 bases, and 15 bases had no gene match. The CDR3 DNA sequence: TGTGCCAGCAGCCCGGGGGGGACTAACCTAAATCGGTACTTC. Translation: CASSPGGTNLNRYF.

The chain has TRBV18 and TRBJ2-7; D is possibly TRBD1 (6 bases). Germline values: CDR1 KGHSH, CDR2 LQKENI. The CDR3 is 17 amino acids. The V gene lost 3 bases and the J gene lost 1 base, with 19 bases spanning the gap. CDR3 nucleotides: TGTGCCAGCTCACCGAACCTAGGGGGAGAAGGGTCCTACGAGCAGTACTTC. Translating gives CASSPNLGGEGSYEQYF. The whole variable domain, remainder taken from reference TRBV18 and TRBJ2-7, is NAGVMQNPRHLVRRRGQEARLRCSPMKGHSHVYWYRQLPEEGLKFMVYLQKENIIDESGMPKERFSAEFPKEGPSILRIQQVVRGDSAAYFCASSPNLGGEGSYEQYFGPGTRLTVT.

In this sample, this clone turned up a few times. The chain combines TRBV6-1 with TRBJ2-7; TRBD1 aligns across 9 bases. The V and J ends lost 2 bases and 3 bases, in that order; junction bases with no gene match: 8. The CDR3 consists of 16 residues. Germline CDR1 MNHNS, CDR2 SASEGT. The CDR3: CASSENFGTGHYEQYF. DNA for the CDR3: TGTGCCAGCAGTGAAAATTTCGGGACAGGGCACTACGAGCAGTACTTC.

This sequence joins TRBV24-1 and TRBJ2-5, with 7 bases matching TRBD2. CDR1 and CDR2 from the germline V gene are KGHDR and SFDVKD. Trimming took 4 bases from V and 3 from J; bases not matched to a gene: 7. CDR3 size: 15 residues. CDR3 protein: CATSDINGREETQYF. CDR3 DNA sequence: TGTGCCACCAGTGACATCAATGGGAGGGAAGAGACCCAGTACTTC.

This clone was picked up one time. In DNA, the CDR3 is TGTGCCAGCAGCATCCGGGACAGGGTTGTTCACGAGCAGTACTTC. Translating gives CASSIRDRVVHEQYF. V is TRBV5-6 and J is TRBJ2-7; 9 nucleotides match TRBD1. V was clipped by 4 bases and J by 5 bases; unmatched bases: 10. The CDR3 is 15 amino acids. Germline V lookup: CDR1 SGHDT, CDR2 YYEEEE.